These 9 T cell receptor beta chains were sequenced from one sample in a study of molecular identifiers for immune sequencing clone quantification. TCRdb recomputed calls from the PCR reads with MiXCR, one row per CDR3 protein. This table holds more than 95,000 distinct CDR3 sequences, roughly a quarter found once. Sequencing was performed on naive CD8+ T cells from blood, with Jurkat cell RNA spiked in. Regarding subset: FACS-sorted CD8+CD4-CCR7+CD45RA+ naive T cells. These receptors were obtained from a human donor in good health. Some libraries in this study had Jurkat cell RNA spiked in.

This clonotype was seen only a few times. This chain uses TRBV7-9 with TRBJ2-3; 10 bases fit TRBD1. Germline V gene data show CDR1 as SEHNR and CDR2 as FQNEAQ (reference sequence). This CDR3 has 14 amino acids. Trimming removed 6 bases from V and 9 bases from J; junction bases left unmatched: 9. In DNA form, the CDR3 reads TGTGCCAGCAGACCGGGACAGGGGACGTCCACGCAGTATTTT. Translated, it gives CASRPGQGTSTQYF.

This sequence joins TRBV20-1 and TRBJ1-1; no clear D. V dropped 0 bases and J dropped 0 bases, with 8 bases sitting between them. The CDR3 consists of 14 residues. Germline V CDR1 and CDR2: DFQATT, SNEGSKA (reference sequence). The DNA for the CDR3 is TGCAGTGCTAGAGACCTCGGACTGAACACTGAAGCTTTCTTT. Amino acid sequence: CSARDLGLNTEAFF.

Worth noting for this clonotype: This may come from a read error, since a much larger clone is one base off. The V and J genes are TRBV30 and TRBJ2-1; possibly TRBD1 for D (6 bases). Germline loops: CDR1 GTSNPN, CDR2 SVGIG (reference sequence). The V end was cut by 5 bases, the J end by 4 bases, with 12 bases between. CDR3 length: 13 residues. CDR3 region: CAWERGGYNEQFF. As DNA, the CDR3 is TGTGCCTGGGAGCGAGGGGGATACAATGAGCAGTTCTTC. Based on the CDR3 plus reference TRBV30 and TRBJ2-1, the full variable domain is SQTIHQWPATLVQPVGSPLSLECTVEGTSNPNLYWYRQAAGRGLQLLFYSVGIGQISSEVPQNLSASRPQDRQFILSSKKLLLSDSGFYLCAWERGGYNEQFFGPGTRLTVL.

This clonotype has more than one count but fewer than ten. The rearrangement joins TRBV5-6 to TRBJ2-7; no reliable D call. CDR1 is SGHDT, CDR2 YYEEEE, per germline. The CDR3 runs 14 residues. Deletions cut 0 bases from V and 3 bases from J, with 10 bases between. The CDR3 region is CASSLADRVYEQYF. Here the CDR3 DNA reads TGTGCCAGCAGCTTGGCAGATAGGGTCTACGAGCAGTACTTC.

Notes on this clonotype: This may come from a read error, since a much larger clone is one base off. This CDR3 fails to terminate in the conserved phenylalanine or tryptophan, so it likely reflects a read error. This rearrangement joins TRBV11-2 to TRBJ2-7; possibly TRBD2 for D (6 bases). The V gene lost 5 bases and the J gene lost 6 bases, with 8 bases spanning the gap. The CDR3 extends over 11 amino acids. The germline V gene has CDR1 SGHAT and CDR2 FQNNGV. The CDR3 sequence is CASSPGGEQYL. The CDR3 DNA is TGTGCCAGCAGCCCCGGGGGCGAGCAGTACCTC.

With regard to this clonotype: A much larger clone differs from this one at a single base, so this may be a read error. V is TRBV4-1 and J is TRBJ1-1; D is unclear. Germline V gene sequence: CDR1 MGHRA, CDR2 YSYEKL. The CDR3 loop spans 12 amino acids. DNA of the CDR3: TGCGCCAGCAGCCAACCCCCCACTGAAGCTCTCTTT. Its protein product is CASSQPPTEALF.

This clonotype was observed at least ten times. The V gene is TRBV9, the J gene TRBJ2-7; D possibly corresponds to TRBD2 (5 bases). The V end was cut by 9 bases, the J end by 7 bases, with 11 bases between. The CDR3 runs to 10 residues. Per the germline V gene, CDR1 is SGDLS and CDR2 is YYNGEE. CDR3 sequence reads: CAKRPGEQYF. CDR3 DNA sequence: TGTGCCAAGAGACCGGGGGAGCAGTACTTC.

This rearrangement joins TRBV4-3 to TRBJ1-4; D is undetermined. CDR1 and CDR2 from the germline V gene are LGHNA and YSLEER. With 0 bases removed from V and 0 bases from J, the gap between germline ends came to 5 bases. The CDR3 is 15 residues long. The chain's CDR3 is CASSQEAATNEKLFF. As DNA, the CDR3 is TGCGCCAGCAGCCAAGAGGCAGCAACTAATGAAAAACTGTTTTTT.

This clonotype has ten or more counts. The CDR3 protein is CSASDRSSTDTQYF. For the CDR3, the DNA is TGCAGTGCTAGCGACAGGTCCTCCACAGATACGCAGTATTTT. This chain joins TRBV20-1 and TRBJ2-3; the D gene is possibly TRBD1 (6 bases). Germline V CDR1 and CDR2: DFQATT, SNEGSKA (reference sequence). The CDR3 runs 14 residues. The V and J ends lost 3 bases and 2 bases respectively, with 12 bases between them.